Reported below is one T cell receptor (beta chain). Antigen unknown. The CDR3 totals 11 residues. V lost 2 bases to trimming and J lost 14 bases, with 13 bases between them. CDR1 is GTSNPN, CDR2 SVGIG, per germline (reference sequence). These data are taken from a study of T-cell memory formation after mild COVID-19. Study findings and constraints: Researchers report contracting CD4+ clones mostly in CM and EM, with CD8+ clones in EMRA. That cross-reactive memory joined was suggested by some responding clones appearing in pre-infection memory.

The 5'RACE method, run with constant-segment primers, produced TCR alpha and TCR beta cDNA libraries (carrying sample barcodes and UMIs). TCRdb reprocessed the 5' RACE reads via MiXCR and lists one record per CDR3 protein. The repertoire consists of approximately 150,000 distinct CDR3 sequences, with about 5.5% occurring once and the leading ten covering around 2%. The chain combines TRBV30 with TRBJ2-1, with a possible D match to TRBD2 (6 bases). The sequenced sample was PBMCs or a T cell subset sorted from them (not recorded which). The source of this sequence is an adult woman who had mild COVID-19 (a few samples of this study predate the infection). Cell type and time point are not known. Here the CDR3 reads CAWSIRESKFF. The CDR3 DNA follows: TGTGCCTGGAGTATACGGGAGAGTAAGTTCTTC.